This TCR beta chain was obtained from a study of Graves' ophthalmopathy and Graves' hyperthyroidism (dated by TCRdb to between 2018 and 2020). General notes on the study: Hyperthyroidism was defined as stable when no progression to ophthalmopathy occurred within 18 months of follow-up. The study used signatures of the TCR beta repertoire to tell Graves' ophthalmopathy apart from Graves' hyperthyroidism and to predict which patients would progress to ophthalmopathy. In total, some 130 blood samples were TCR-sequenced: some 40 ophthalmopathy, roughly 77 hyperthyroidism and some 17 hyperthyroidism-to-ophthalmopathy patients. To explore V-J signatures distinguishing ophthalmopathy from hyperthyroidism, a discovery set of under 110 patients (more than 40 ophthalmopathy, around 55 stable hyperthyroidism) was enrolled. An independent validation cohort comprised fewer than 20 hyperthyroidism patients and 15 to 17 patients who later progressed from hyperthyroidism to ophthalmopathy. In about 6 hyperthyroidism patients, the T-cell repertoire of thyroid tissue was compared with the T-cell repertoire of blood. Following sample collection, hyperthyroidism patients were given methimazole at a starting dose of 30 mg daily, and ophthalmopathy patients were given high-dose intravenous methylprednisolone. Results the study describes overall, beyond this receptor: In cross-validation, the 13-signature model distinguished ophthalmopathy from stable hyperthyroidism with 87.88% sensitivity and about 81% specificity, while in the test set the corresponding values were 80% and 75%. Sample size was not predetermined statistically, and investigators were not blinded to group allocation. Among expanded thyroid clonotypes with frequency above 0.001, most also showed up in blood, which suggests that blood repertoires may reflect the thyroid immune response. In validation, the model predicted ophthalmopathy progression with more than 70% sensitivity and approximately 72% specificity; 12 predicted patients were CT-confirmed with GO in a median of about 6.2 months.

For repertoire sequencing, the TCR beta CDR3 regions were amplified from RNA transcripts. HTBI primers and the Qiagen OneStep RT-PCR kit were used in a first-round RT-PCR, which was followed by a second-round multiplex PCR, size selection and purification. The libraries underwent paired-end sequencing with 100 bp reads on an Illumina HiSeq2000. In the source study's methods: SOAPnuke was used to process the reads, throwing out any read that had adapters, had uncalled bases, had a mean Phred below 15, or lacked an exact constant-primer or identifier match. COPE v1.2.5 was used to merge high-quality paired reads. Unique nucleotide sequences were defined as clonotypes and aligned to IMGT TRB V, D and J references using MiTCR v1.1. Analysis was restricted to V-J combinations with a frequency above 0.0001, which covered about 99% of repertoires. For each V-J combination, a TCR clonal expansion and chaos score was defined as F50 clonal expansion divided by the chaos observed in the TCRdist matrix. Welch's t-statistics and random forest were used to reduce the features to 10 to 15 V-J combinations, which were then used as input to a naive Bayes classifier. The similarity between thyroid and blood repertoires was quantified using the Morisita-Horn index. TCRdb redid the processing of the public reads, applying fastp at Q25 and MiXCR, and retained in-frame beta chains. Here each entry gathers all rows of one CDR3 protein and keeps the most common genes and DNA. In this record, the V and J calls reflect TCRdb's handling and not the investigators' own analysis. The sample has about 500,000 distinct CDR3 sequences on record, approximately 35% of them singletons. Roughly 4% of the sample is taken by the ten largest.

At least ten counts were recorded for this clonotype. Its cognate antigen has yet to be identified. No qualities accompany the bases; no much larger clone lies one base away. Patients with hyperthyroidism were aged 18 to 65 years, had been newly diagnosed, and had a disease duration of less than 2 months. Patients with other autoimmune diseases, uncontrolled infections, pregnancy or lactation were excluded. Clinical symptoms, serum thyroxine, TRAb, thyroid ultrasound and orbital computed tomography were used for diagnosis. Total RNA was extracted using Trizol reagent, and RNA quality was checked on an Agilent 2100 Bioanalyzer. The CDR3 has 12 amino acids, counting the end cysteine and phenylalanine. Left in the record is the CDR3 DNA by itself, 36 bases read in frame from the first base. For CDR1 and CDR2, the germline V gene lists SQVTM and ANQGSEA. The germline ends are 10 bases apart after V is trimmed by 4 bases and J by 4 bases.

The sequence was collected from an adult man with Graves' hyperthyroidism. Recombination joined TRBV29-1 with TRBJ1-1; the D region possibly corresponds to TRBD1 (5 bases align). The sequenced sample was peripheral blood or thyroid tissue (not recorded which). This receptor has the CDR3 CSVGGSGTEAFF. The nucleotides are TGCAGCGTTGGGGGCAGTGGCACTGAAGCTTTCTTT.